What follows are 9 T cell receptor beta chains derived from one specimen sequenced in a study of follicular helper T cells after annual influenza vaccination. Sequencing used immunoSEQ multiplex PCR; TCRdb keeps in-frame clones, though not all of them. The sample shows about 14,000 clones, roughly 80% of them seen only once. The time point is: 2015-2016 season, pre-vaccination. This sample comprised CXCR5- memory CD4+ T cells sorted from blood, obtained on the day of influenza vaccination. The receptor source for this set is an adult who received the influenza vaccine.

In this sample, this clone turned up once. The chain uses TRBV18 and TRBJ2-7; D may match TRBD1 or TRBD2 (5 bases each). CDR1 and CDR2 from the germline V gene are KGHSH and LQKENI. The CDR3 has 15 amino acids. V lost 1 base and J 3 bases, leaving 13 bases between the germline ends. The CDR3 reads CASSPLEGPYYEQYF. In DNA form, the CDR3 reads TGTGCCAGCTCACCACTCGAGGGGCCTTACTACGAGCAGTACTTC.

The chain has TRBV11-2 and TRBJ1-4; D might be TRBD1 (6 bases). The V end was cut by 6 bases, the J end by 8 bases, with 13 bases between. Germline V gene lookup returns CDR1 SGHAT and CDR2 FQNNGV. The CDR3 contains 13 residues. CDR3: CASRPTGTEKLFF. CDR3 nucleotide sequence: TGTGCCAGCAGGCCGACCGGGACAGAAAAACTGTTTTTT.

CDR3 region: CAISETFESPLHF. The CDR3 DNA reads as TGTGCCATCAGTGAGACGTTTGAGTCACCCCTCCACTTT. J is TRBJ1-6 and V is TRBV10-3; D unresolved. The V end lost 2 bases, the J end lost 10 bases, and 9 bases lay between the germline ends. The CDR3 loop spans 13 amino acids. The germline V gene has CDR1 ENHRY and CDR2 SYGVKD.

The chain employs TRBV6-1 and TRBJ1-4; D ambiguous. The V and J ends lost 6 bases and 3 bases respectively, with 14 bases between them. Germline values: CDR1 MNHNS, CDR2 SASEGT. The CDR3 length is 15 residues. In DNA, the CDR3 is TGTGCCAGCAGGACCTCGTGGTGGTCTAATGAAAAACTGTTTTTT. It is translated as CASRTSWWSNEKLFF.

The chain links TRBV7-2 to TRBJ1-2, with D perhaps TRBD1 (5 bases). Germline CDR1 and CDR2: SGHTA and FQGNSA. This CDR3 is built from 16 residues. V was cut by 5 bases and J by 0 bases, with 16 bases left in between. The CDR3 region has the DNA TGTGCCAGCAGCATCGGGGCAGCCTTTTCTAACTATGGCTACACCTTC. It yields the protein CASSIGAAFSNYGYTF.

This clone turned up a few times. The chain uses TRBV6-5 and TRBJ2-2; the D gene is possibly TRBD2 (5 bases). The CDR3 contains 13 residues. With 11 bases removed from V and 7 bases from J, the gap between germline ends came to 17 bases. The germline V gene has CDR1 MNHEY and CDR2 SVGAGI. CDR3 sequence (DNA): TGTGCCGCGAGCCAGCCGAGCGGCGGGGAGCTGTTTTTT. Translating it yields CAASQPSGGELFF.

The J gene is TRBJ2-4, the V gene TRBV28, with 15 bases lining up with TRBD2. There are 18 residues in the CDR3. The V and J ends lost 3 bases and 1 base, in that order; junction bases with no gene match: 4. The germline V gene encodes CDR1 MDHEN and CDR2 SYDVKM. DNA for the CDR3: TGTGCCAGCAGTTTTGGACTAGCGGGGGGGCGTGCCAAAAACATTCAGTACTTC. Protein: CASSFGLAGGRAKNIQYF.

The chain is built from TRBV6-5 and TRBJ1-5; D remains ambiguous. Trimming removed 6 bases from V and 3 bases from J, with 15 bases in between. CDR1 is MNHEY, CDR2 SVGAGI, per germline. CDR3 length equals 15 residues. The CDR3 bases are TGTGCCAGCAGAGCGGGTGAGGCCTCCAATCAGCCCCAGCATTTT. Amino acid sequence: CASRAGEASNQPQHF.

The V and J genes are TRBV13 and TRBJ2-1, with 7 bases lining up with TRBD2. Germline V gene sequence: CDR1 PRHDT, CDR2 FYEKMQ (reference sequence). CDR3 size: 16 residues. V trimming: 3 bases; J trimming: 1 base; junction bases outside the gene matches: 6. CDR3 sequence reads: CASSFWRGSSYNEQFF. CDR3 DNA sequence: TGTGCCAGCAGCTTTTGGCGGGGGAGTTCCTACAATGAGCAGTTCTTC.